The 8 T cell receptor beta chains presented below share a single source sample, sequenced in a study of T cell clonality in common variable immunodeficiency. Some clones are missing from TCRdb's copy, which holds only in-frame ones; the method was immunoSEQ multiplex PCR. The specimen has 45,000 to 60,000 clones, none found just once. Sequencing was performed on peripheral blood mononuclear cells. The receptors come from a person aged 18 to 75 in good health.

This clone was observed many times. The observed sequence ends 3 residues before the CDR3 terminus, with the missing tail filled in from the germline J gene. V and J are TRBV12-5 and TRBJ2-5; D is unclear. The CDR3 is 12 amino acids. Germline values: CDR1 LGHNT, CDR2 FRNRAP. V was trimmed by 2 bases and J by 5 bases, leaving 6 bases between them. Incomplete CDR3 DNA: TGTGCTAGTGGTTTGTCCAGGGAGACC. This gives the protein CASGLSRET. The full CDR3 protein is CASGLSRETQYF.

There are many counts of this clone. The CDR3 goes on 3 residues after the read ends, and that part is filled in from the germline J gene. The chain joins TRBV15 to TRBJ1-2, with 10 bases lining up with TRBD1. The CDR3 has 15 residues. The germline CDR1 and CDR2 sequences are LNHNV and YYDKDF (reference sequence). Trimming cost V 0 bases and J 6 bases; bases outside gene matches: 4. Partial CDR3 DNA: TGTGCCACCAGCAGAGATTTTGGGACAGGGGATGGC. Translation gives CATSRDFGTGDG. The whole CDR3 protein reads CATSRDFGTGDGYTF.

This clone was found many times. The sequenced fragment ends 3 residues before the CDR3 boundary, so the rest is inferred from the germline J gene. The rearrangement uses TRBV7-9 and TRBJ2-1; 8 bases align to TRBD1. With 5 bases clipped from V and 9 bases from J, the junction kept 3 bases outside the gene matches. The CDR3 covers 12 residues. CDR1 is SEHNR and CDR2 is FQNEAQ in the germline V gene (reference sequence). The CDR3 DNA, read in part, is TGTGCCAGCAGCCAGGACAGGGCTGAG. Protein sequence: CASSQDRAE. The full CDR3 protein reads CASSQDRAEQFF.

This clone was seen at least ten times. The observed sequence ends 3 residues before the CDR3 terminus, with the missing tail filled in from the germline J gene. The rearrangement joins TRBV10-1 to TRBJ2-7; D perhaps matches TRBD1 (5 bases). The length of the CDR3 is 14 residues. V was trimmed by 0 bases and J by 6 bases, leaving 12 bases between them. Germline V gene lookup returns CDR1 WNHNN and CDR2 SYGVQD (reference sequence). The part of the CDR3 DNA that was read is TGCGCCAGCAGTGAGTCTGTTAAGGGGTGCGAG. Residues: CASSESVKGCE. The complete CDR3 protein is CASSESVKGCEQYF.

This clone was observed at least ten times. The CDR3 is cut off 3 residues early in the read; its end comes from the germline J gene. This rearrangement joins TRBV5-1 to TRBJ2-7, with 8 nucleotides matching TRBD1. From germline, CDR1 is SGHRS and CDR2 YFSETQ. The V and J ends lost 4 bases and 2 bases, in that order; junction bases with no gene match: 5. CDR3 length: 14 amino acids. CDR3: CASSAGGWTYEQYF. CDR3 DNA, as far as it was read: TGCGCCAGCAGCGCAGGGGGCTGGACCTACGAG.

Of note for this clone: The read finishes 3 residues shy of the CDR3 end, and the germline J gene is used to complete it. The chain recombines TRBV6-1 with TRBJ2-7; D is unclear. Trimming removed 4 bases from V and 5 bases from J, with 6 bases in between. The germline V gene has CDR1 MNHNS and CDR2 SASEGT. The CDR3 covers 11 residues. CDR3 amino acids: CASSGSDEQYF. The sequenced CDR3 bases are TGTGCCAGCAGTGGCTCGGACGAG.

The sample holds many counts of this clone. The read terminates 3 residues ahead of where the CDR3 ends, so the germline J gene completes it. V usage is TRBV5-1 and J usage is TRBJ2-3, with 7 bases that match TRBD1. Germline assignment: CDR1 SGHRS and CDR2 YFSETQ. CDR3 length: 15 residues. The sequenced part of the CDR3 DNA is TGCGCCAGCACTCCAGGGGGTATGTACCAAGAGACG. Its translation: CASTPGGMYQET. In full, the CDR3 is CASTPGGMYQETQYF.

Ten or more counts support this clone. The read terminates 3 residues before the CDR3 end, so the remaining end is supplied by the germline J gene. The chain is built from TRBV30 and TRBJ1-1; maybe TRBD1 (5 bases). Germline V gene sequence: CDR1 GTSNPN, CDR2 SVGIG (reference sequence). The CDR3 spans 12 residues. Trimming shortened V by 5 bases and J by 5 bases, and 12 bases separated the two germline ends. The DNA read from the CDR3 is TGTGCCTGGTTGGGGGGGAGGACTGAA. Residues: CAWLGGRTE. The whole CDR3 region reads CAWLGGRTEAFF. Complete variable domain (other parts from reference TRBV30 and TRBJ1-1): SQTIHQWPATLVQPVGSPLSLECTVEGTSNPNLYWYRQAAGRGLQLLFYSVGIGQISSEVPQNLSASRPQDRQFILSSKKLLLSDSGFYLCAWLGGRTEAFFGQGTRLTVV.